Below are 9 T cell receptor beta chains sequenced from a single sample in a study of T cell changes during pregnancy in multiple sclerosis. The protocol was immunoSEQ multiplex PCR, while the TCRdb copy is restricted to in-frame clones and leaves out a portion. The sample consists of about 89,000 clones, 94% of them appearing once. This sample comprised peripheral blood, obtained in the third trimester of pregnancy. All receptors come from a female donor with multiple sclerosis, enrolled in a pregnancy study.

The chain carries TRBV30 and TRBJ2-1, with 10 positions matching TRBD1. CDR1 GTSNPN and CDR2 SVGIG come from the germline V gene (reference sequence). V shed 5 bases, J shed 7 bases, and the junction held 2 bases outside the gene matches. This CDR3 contains 12 residues. The CDR3 is CAWDRGQNEQFF. CDR3 DNA: TGTGCCTGGGACAGGGGGCAGAATGAGCAGTTCTTC.

This chain uses TRBV23-1 with TRBJ1-3; D may be TRBD1 (5 bases). TRBV23-1 is filed as an ORF, its function uncertain. CDR3 length: 23 amino acids. The V gene lost 1 base and the J gene lost 5 bases, with 36 bases spanning the gap. The CDR3 region has the DNA TGCGCCAGCAGTCAATTGAGGGGCGAATTGGGGGGACTTAGACGGTTTAAGAGAAACACCATATATTTT. Its translation is CASSQLRGELGGLRRFKRNTIYF.

This rearrangement joins TRBV5-1 to TRBJ2-3, with D tentatively TRBD1 (6 bases). The ends were cut back, 2 bases at V and 4 bases at J, with 11 bases in the middle. Germline V gene sequence: CDR1 SGHRS, CDR2 YFSETQ. CDR3 size: 14 residues. The CDR3 coding sequence is TGCGCCAGCAGCTTTGGACAGATTGCAGATACGCAGTATTTT. Amino acid sequence: CASSFGQIADTQYF.

This chain links TRBV6-1 with TRBJ2-1, with D perhaps TRBD2 (6 bases). Germline CDR1 reads MNHNS; CDR2 reads SASEGT. Between the trimmed V and J ends, which lost 1 base and 7 bases, there was a span of 14 bases. The CDR3 consists of 15 residues. Here the CDR3 reads CASSEGAGLLNEQFF. CDR3 DNA: TGTGCCAGCAGTGAAGGGGCGGGGCTTCTGAATGAGCAGTTCTTC.

The chain has TRBV30 and TRBJ1-4, with D possibly being TRBD1 (6 bases). Germline V gives CDR1 GTSNPN, CDR2 SVGIG (reference sequence). V was trimmed by 0 bases and J by 7 bases, leaving 12 bases between them. This CDR3 region has 14 residues. As DNA, the CDR3 is TGTGCCTGGAGTGTACTAGGGGGGGGTGAAAAACTGTTTTTT. The encoded protein is CAWSVLGGGEKLFF.

A few counts support this clone. CDR3: CASSPLTETNTGELFF. In DNA, the CDR3 is TGTGCCAGCAGTCCCCTGACAGAGACGAACACCGGGGAGCTGTTTTTT. V and J are TRBV27 and TRBJ2-2; weak D call: TRBD1 (5 bases). CDR1 and CDR2 (germline): MNHEY, SMNVEV (reference sequence). Trimming stripped 5 bases from V and 0 bases from J, with 13 bases between. The CDR3 covers 16 residues.

The gene calls are TRBV9 and TRBJ2-6; weak D call: TRBD2 (5 bases). Trimming removed 4 bases at V and 0 bases at J, with 17 bases between. The CDR3 totals 18 residues. Germline-derived CDR1 and CDR2 are SGDLS and YYNGEE. The DNA of the CDR3 is TGTGCCAGCAGCATCAAGGGCCGGGGTGGCTCTGGGGCCAACGTCCTGACTTTC. Amino acids: CASSIKGRGGSGANVLTF.

The chain is built from TRBV30 and TRBJ2-1, with D possibly TRBD2 on 6 matching bases. V lost 0 bases, J lost 4 bases, and 13 bases lay in between. The germline CDR1 and CDR2 sequences are GTSNPN and SVGIG (reference sequence). The CDR3 contains 15 residues. CDR3 residues: CAWSVHIGGYNEQFF. The CDR3 bases are TGTGCCTGGAGTGTACATATCGGGGGTTACAATGAGCAGTTCTTC.

The V and J genes are TRBV27 and TRBJ2-7; maybe TRBD1 (6 bases). CDR3 length equals 13 residues. The V gene's germline CDR1 is MNHEY and CDR2 SMNVEV (reference sequence). Trimming removed 4 bases from V and 5 bases from J, with 12 bases in between. The CDR3 DNA follows: TGTGCCAGCAGTTGGACAGCAGGACACGAGCAGTACTTC. It translates to CASSWTAGHEQYF.